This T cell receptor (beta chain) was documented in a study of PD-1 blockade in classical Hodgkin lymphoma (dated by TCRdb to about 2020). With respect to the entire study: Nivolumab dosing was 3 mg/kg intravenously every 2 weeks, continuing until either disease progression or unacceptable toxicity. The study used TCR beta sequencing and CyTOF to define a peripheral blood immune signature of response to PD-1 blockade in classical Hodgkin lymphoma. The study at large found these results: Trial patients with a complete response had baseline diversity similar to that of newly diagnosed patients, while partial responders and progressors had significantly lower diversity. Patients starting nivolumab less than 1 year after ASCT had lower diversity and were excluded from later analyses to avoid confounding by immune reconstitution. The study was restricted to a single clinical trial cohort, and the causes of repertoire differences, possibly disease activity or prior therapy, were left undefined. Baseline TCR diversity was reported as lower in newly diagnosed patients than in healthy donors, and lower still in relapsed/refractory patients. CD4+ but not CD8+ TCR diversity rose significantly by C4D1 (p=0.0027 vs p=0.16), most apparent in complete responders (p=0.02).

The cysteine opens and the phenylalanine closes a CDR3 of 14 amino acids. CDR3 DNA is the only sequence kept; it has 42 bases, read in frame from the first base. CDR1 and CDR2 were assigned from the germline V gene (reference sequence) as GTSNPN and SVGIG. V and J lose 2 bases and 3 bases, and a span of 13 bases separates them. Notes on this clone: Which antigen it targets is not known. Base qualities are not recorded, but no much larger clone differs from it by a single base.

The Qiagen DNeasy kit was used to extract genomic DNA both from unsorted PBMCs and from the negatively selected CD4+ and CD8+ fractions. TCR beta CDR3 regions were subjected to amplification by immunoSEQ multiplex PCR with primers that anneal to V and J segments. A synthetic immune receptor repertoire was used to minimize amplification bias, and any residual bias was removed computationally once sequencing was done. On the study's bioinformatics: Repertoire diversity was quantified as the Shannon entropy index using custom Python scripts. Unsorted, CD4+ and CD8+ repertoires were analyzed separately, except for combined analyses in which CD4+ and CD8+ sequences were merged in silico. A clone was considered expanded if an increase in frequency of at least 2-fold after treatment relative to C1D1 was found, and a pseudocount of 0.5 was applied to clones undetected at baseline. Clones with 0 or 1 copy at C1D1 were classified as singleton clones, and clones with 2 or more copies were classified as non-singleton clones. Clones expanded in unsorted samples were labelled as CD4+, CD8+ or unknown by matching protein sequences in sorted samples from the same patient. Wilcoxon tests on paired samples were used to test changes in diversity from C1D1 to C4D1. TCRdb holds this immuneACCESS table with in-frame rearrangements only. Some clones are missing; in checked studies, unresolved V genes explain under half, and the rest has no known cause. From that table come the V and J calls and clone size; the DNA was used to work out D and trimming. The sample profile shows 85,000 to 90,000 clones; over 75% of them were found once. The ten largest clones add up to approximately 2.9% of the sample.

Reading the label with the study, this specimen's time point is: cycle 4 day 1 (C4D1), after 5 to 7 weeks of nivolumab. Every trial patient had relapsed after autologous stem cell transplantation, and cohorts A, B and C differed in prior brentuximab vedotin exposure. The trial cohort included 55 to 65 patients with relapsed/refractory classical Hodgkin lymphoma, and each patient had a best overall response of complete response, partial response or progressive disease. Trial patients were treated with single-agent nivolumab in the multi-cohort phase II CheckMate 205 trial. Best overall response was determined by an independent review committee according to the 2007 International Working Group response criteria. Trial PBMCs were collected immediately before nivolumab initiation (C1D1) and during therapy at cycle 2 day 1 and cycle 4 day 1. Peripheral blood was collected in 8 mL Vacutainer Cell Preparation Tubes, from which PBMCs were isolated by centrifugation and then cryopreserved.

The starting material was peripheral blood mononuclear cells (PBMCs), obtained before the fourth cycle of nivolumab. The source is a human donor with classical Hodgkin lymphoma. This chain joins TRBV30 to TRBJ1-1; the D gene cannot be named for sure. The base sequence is TGTGCCTGGAGTTTAGGAAGGAAGGACACTGAAGCTTTCTTT. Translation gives CAWSLGRKDTEAFF.